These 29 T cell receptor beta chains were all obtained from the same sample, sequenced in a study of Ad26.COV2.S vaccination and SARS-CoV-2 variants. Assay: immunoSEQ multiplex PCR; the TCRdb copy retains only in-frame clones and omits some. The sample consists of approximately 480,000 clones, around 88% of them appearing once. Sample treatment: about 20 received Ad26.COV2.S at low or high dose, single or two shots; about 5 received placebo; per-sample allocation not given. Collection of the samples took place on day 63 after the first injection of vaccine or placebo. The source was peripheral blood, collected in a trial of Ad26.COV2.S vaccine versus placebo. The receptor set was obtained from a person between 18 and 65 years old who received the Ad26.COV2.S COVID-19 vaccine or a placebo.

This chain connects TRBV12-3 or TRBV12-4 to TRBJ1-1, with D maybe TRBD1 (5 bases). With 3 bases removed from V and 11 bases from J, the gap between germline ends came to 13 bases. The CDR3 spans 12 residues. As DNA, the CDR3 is TGTGCCAGCAGTTTTAGTCTTGGGGGGGCTTTCTTT. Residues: CASSFSLGGAFF.

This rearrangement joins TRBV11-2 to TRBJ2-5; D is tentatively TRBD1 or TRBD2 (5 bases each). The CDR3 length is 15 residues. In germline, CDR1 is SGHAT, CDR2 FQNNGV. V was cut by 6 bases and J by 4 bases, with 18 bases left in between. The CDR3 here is CASRRPSGRVETQYF. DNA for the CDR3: TGTGCCAGCAGGAGGCCCTCGGGACGGGTAGAGACCCAGTACTTC.

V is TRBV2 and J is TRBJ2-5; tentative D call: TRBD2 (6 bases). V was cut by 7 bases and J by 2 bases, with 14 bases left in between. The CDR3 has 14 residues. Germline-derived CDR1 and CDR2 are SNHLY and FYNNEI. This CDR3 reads CASIAGHRQETQYF. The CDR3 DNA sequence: TGTGCCAGCATCGCGGGGCACCGTCAAGAGACCCAGTACTTC.

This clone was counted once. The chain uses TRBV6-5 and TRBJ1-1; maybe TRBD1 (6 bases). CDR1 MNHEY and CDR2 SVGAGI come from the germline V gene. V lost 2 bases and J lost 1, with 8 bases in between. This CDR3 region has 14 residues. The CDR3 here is CASSYARGNTEAFF. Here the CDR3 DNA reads TGTGCCAGCAGTTACGCCAGGGGGAACACTGAAGCTTTCTTT.

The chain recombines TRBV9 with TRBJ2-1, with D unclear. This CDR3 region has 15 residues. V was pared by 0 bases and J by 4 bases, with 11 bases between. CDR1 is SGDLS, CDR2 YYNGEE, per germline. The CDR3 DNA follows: TGTGCCAGCAGCGTAGGCGTCCTCCCATACAATGAGCAGTTCTTC. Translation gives CASSVGVLPYNEQFF. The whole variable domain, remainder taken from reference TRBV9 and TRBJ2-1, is DSGVTQTPKHLITATGQRVTLRCSPRSGDLSVYWYQQSLDQGLQFLIQYYNGEERAKGNILERFSAQQFPDLHSELNLSSLELGDSALYFCASSVGVLPYNEQFFGPGTRLTVL.

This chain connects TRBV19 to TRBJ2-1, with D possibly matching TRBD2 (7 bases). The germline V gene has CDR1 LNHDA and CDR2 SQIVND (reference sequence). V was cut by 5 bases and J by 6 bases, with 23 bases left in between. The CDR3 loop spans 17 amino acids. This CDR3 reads CASSAGWGREPPNEQFF. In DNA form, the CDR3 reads TGTGCCAGTAGTGCCGGTTGGGGGCGGGAGCCCCCCAATGAGCAGTTCTTC.

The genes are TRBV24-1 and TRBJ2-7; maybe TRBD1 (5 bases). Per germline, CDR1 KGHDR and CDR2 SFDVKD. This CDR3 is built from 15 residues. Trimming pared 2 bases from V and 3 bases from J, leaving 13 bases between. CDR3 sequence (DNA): TGTGCCACCAGTGATTACCAGGGATGGCTCTACGAGCAGTACTTC. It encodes CATSDYQGWLYEQYF.

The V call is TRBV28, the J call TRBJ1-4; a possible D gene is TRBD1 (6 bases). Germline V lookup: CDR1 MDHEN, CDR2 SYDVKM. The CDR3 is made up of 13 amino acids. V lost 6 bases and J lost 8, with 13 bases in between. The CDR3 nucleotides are TGTGCCAGCAGCCCCCCTGACAGGGAAAAACTGTTTTTT. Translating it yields CASSPPDREKLFF.

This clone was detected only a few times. In DNA, the CDR3 is TGTGCCAGCACTCAGTGGGGGGGGCTTTACTTC. This translates into CASTQWGGLYF. V and J are TRBV11-2 and TRBJ2-7, with D possibly matching TRBD2 (7 bases). Germline CDR1 is SGHAT and CDR2 is FQNNGV. The ends were cut back, 7 bases at V and 13 bases at J, with 17 bases in the middle. This CDR3 comprises 11 residues. The full variable domain, with the rest looked up from reference TRBV11-2 and TRBJ2-7, is EAGVAQSPRYKIIEKRQSVAFWCNPISGHATLYWYQQILGQGPKLLIQFQNNGVVDDSQLPKDRFSAERLKGVDSTLKIQPAKLEDSAVYLCASTQWGGLYFGPGTRLTVT.

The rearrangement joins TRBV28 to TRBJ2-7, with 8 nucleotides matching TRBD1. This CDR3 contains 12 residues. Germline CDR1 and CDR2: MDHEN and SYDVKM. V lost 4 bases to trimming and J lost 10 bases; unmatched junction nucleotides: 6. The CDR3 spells CASSYQGALQYF. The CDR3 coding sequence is TGTGCCAGCAGTTATCAGGGGGCCTTACAGTACTTC.

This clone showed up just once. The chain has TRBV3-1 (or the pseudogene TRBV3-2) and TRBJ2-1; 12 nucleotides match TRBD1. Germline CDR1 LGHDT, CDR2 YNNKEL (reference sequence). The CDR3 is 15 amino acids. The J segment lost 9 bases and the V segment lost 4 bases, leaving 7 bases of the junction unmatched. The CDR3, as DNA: TGTGCCAGCAGCCCCCGGGACAGGGGGCTGGCTGAGCAGTTCTTC. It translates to CASSPRDRGLAEQFF.

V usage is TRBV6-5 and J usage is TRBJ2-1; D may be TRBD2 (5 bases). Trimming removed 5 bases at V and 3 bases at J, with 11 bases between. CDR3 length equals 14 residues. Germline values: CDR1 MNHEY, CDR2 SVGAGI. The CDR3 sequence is CASSPWENYNEQFF. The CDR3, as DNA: TGTGCCAGCAGTCCCTGGGAGAACTACAATGAGCAGTTCTTC.

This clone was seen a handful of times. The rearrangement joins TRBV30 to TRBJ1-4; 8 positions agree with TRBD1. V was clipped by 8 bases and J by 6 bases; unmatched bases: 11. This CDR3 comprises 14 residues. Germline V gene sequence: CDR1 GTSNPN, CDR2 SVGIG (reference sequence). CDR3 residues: CAVTQGAADEKLFF. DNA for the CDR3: TGTGCCGTTACTCAGGGGGCGGCGGATGAAAAACTGTTTTTT.

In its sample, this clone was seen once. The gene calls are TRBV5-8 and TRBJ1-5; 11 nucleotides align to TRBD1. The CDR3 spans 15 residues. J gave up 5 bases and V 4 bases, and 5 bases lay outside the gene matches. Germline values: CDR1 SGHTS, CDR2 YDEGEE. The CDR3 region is CASSRWDRGDQPQHF. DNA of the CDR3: TGTGCCAGCAGCCGATGGGACAGGGGGGATCAGCCCCAGCATTTT.

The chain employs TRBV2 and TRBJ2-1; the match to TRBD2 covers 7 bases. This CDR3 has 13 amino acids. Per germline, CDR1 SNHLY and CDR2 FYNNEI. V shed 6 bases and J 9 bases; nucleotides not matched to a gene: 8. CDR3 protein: CASRDGRTPEQFF. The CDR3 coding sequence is TGTGCCAGCAGGGACGGGAGGACCCCTGAGCAGTTCTTC. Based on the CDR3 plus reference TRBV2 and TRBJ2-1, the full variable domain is EPEVTQTPSHQVTQMGQEVILRCVPISNHLYFYWYRQILGQKVEFLVSFYNNEISEKSEIFDDQFSVERPDGSNFTLKIRSTKLEDSAMYFCASRDGRTPEQFFGPGTRLTVL.

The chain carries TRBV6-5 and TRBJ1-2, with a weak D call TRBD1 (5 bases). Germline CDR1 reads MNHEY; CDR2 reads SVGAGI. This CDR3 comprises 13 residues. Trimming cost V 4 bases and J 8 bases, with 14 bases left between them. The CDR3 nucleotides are TGTGCCAGCAGTTGGGACCGCTCGCGCGGCTACACCTTC. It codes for CASSWDRSRGYTF.

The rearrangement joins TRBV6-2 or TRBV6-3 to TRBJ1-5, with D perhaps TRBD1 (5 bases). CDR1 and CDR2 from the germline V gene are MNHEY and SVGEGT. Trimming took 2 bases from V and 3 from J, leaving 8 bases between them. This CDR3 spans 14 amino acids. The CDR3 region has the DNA TGTGCCAGCAGTTACCCCGGGGCCAATCAGCCCCAGCATTTT. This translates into CASSYPGANQPQHF.

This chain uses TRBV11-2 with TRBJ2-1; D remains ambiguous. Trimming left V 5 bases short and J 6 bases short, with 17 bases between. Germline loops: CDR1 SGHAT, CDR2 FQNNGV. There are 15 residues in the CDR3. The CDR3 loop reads CASSPRLEVSNEQFF. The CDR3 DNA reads TGTGCCAGCAGCCCTAGGCTAGAGGTCTCCAATGAGCAGTTCTTC.

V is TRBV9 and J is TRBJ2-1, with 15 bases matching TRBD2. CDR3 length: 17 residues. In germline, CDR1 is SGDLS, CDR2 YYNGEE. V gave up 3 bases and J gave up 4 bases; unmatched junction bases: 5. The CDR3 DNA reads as TGTGCCAGCAGCGCCGGACTAGCGGGAGGGCCGTACAATGAGCAGTTCTTC. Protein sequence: CASSAGLAGGPYNEQFF.

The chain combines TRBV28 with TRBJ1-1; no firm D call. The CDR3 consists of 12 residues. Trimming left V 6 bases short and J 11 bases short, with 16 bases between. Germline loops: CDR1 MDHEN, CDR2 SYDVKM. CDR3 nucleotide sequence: TGTGCCAGCAGGGAGGCTGGACTTGGGGCTTTCTTT. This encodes CASREAGLGAFF.

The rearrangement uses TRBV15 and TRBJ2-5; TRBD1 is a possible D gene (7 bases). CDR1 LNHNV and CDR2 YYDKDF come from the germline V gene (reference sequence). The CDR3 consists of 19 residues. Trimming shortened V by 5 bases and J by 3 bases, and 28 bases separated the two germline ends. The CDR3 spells CATSAFIRLVTGAKETQYF. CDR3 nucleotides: TGTGCCACCAGCGCATTCATCCGACTAGTAACAGGGGCAAAAGAGACCCAGTACTTC. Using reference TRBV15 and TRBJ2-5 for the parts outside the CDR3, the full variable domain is DAMVIQNPRYQVTQFGKPVTLSCSQTLNHNVMYWYQQKSSQAPKLLFHYYDKDFNNEADTPDNFQSRRPNTSFCFLDIRSPGLGDTAMYLCATSAFIRLVTGAKETQYFGPGTRLLVL.

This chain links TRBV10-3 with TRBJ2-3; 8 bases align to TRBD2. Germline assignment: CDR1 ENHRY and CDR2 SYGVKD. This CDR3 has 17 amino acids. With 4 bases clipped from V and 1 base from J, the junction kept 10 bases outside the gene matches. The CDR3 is CAISARGAGVGTDTQYF. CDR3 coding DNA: TGTGCCATCAGTGCGAGGGGAGCGGGAGTTGGCACAGATACGCAGTATTTT.

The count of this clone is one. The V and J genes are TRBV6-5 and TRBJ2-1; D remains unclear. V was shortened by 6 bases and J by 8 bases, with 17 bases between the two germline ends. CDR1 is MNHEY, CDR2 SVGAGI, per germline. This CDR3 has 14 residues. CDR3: CASRERFTVDEQFF. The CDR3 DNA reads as TGTGCCAGCAGAGAGCGATTCACGGTAGATGAGCAGTTCTTC.

Written as DNA, the CDR3 is TGCGCCAGCAGCCTCACCAACTACGAGCAGTACTTC. Residues: CASSLTNYEQYF. The chain is built from TRBV5-1 and TRBJ2-7, with unresolved D. The CDR3 totals 12 residues. With 4 bases removed from V and 3 bases from J, the gap between germline ends came to 8 bases. CDR1 SGHRS and CDR2 YFSETQ come from the germline V gene.

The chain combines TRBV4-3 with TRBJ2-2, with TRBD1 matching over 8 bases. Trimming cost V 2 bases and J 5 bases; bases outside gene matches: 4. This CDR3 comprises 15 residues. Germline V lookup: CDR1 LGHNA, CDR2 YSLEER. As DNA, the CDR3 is TGCGCCAGCAGCCAACAGACAGGGGCGACCGGGGAGCTGTTTTTT. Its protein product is CASSQQTGATGELFF.

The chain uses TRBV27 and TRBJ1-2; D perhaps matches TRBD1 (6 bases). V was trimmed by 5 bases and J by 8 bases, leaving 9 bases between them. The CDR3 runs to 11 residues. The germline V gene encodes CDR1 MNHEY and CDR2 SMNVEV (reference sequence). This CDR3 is CASSRGGGYTF. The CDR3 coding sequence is TGTGCCAGCAGTCGGGGGGGCGGCTACACCTTC.

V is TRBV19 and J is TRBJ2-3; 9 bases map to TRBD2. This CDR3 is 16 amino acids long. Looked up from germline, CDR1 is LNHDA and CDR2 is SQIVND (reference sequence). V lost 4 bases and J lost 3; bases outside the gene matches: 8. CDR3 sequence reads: CASSRIAGAQTDTQYF. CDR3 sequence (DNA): TGTGCCAGTAGTAGGATAGCGGGAGCACAGACAGATACGCAGTATTTT.

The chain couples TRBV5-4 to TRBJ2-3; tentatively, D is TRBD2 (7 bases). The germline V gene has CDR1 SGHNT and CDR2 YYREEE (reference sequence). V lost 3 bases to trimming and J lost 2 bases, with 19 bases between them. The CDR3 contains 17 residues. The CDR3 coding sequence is TGTGCCAGCAGCTGGGGAGGGGGAACGGGAGTCACAGATACGCAGTATTTT. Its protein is CASSWGGGTGVTDTQYF. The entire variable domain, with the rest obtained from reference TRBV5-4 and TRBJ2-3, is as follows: ETGVTQSPTHLIKTRGQQVTLRCSSQSGHNTVSWYQQALGQGPQFIFQYYREEENGRGNFPPRFSGLQFPNYSSELNVNALELDDSALYLCASSWGGGTGVTDTQYFGPGTRLTVL.

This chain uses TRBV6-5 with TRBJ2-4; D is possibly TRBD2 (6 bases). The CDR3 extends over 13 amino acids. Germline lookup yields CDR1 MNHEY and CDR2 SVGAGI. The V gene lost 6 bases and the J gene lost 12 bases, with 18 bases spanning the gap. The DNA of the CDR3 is TGTGCCAGCAGCCCGGGGCTAGCGTCGGGTCAGTACTTC. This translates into CASSPGLASGQYF.